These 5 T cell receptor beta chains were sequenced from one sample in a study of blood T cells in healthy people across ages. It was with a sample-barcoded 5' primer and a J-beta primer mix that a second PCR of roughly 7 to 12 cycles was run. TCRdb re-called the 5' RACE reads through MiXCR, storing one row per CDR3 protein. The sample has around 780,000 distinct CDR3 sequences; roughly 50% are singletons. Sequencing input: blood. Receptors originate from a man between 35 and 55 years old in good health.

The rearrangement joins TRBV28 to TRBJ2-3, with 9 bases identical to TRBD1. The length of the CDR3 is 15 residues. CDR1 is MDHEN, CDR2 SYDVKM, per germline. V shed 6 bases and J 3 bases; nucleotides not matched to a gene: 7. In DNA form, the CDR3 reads TGTGCCAGCAGCGGTCCCGGGACAGGGACAGATACGCAGTATTTT. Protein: CASSGPGTGTDTQYF.

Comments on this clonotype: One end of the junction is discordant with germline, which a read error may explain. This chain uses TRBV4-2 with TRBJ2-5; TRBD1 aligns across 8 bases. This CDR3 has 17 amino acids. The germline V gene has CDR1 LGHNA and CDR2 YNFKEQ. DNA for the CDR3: TGTGCCGGCAGCCAAGACAGGGAAATTCGGGACAGGGAGACCCAGTACTTC. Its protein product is CAGSQDREIRDRETQYF.

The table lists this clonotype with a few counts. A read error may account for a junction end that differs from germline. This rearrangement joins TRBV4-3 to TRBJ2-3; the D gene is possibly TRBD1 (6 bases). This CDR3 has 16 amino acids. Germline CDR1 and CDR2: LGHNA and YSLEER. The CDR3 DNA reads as TGCACCAGCAGCCCTTTCAGGGGCGGGAGCACAGATACGCAGTATTTT. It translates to CTSSPFRGGSTDTQYF.

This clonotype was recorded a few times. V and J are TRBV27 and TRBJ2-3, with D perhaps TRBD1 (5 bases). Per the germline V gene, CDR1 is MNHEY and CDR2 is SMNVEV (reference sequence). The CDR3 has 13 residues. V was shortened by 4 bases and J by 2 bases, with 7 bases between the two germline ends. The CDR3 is CASSSGHTDTQYF. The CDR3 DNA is TGTGCCAGCAGTTCAGGGCACACAGATACGCAGTATTTT.

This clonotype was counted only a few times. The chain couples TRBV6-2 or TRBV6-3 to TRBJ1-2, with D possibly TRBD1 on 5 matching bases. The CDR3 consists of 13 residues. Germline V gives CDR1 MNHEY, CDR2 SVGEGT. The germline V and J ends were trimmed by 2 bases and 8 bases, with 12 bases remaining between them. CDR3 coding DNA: TGTGCCAGCAGTTACGGGGCCTCTTTGGGCTACACCTTC. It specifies CASSYGASLGYTF.